The 29 T cell receptor beta chains presented below share a single source sample, sequenced in a study of cytomegalovirus exposure and HLA in healthy donors. The PCR contained 60 Vbeta and 13 Jbeta primers. Libraries were prepared by immunoSEQ multiplex PCR; TCRdb keeps only in-frame clonotypes and omits some of them. The sample carries a few hundred thousand clones, just under 85% recorded once. Sample: PBMCs. Every receptor here comes from a woman aged 40 to 49 in good health and CMV-seronegative.

The table lists this clone with a few counts. This chain uses TRBV2 with TRBJ2-7; D remains ambiguous. V was trimmed by 6 bases and J by 5 bases, leaving 8 bases between them. The CDR3 contains 11 residues. The V gene's germline CDR1 is SNHLY and CDR2 FYNNEI. The CDR3 sequence: CASSQGDEQYF. CDR3 DNA: TGTGCCAGCAGCCAAGGAGACGAGCAGTACTTC.

V usage is TRBV6-1 and J usage is TRBJ2-5; no clear D gene. This CDR3 region has 14 residues. Germline lookup yields CDR1 MNHNS and CDR2 SASEGT. The V end lost 5 bases, the J end lost 1 base, and 11 bases lay between the germline ends. The CDR3 reads CASSHVARQETQYF. CDR3 bases: TGTGCCAGCAGTCACGTTGCGCGCCAAGAGACCCAGTACTTC.

For this clone: The same CDR3 can be traced to other DNA sequences in this sample. This chain connects TRBV18 to TRBJ1-1, with a possible D match to TRBD1 (5 bases). This CDR3 spans 14 amino acids. Germline values: CDR1 KGHSH, CDR2 LQKENI. Trimming pared 3 bases from V and 3 bases from J, leaving 11 bases between. DNA for the CDR3: TGTGCCAGCTCACCTACGGGGGGGGACACTGAAGCTTTCTTT. The encoded protein is CASSPTGGDTEAFF.

This chain links TRBV5-1 with TRBJ2-7, with D perhaps matching TRBD1 (5 bases). The CDR3 extends over 14 amino acids. V was shortened by 0 bases and J by 3 bases, with 10 bases between the two germline ends. Germline values: CDR1 SGHRS, CDR2 YFSETQ. CDR3 sequence (DNA): TGCGCCAGCAGCTTGGAGGGGTCCAGCTACGAGCAGTACTTC. Translation gives CASSLEGSSYEQYF.

The table lists this clone with a count of one. The chain carries TRBV30 and TRBJ1-6, with D uncertain. Between the trimmed V and J ends, which lost 0 bases and 8 bases, there was a span of 11 bases. This CDR3 region has 14 residues. Germline V gene lookup returns CDR1 GTSNPN and CDR2 SVGIG (reference sequence). CDR3 bases: TGTGCCTGGAGTGTCTCTTTACTTGATTCACCCCTCCACTTT. Translated, it gives CAWSVSLLDSPLHF.

V usage is TRBV6-1 and J usage is TRBJ1-2; a weak D match, TRBD1 (5 bases). The CDR3 is made up of 14 amino acids. The germline CDR1 and CDR2 sequences are MNHNS and SASEGT. Trimming stripped 7 bases from V and 4 bases from J, with 16 bases between. The CDR3 sequence is CASKSRGGGYGYTF. DNA of the CDR3: TGTGCCAGCAAATCCCGGGGCGGGGGCTATGGCTACACCTTC.

The rearrangement joins TRBV6-1 to TRBJ2-1; 7 bases agree with TRBD1. CDR3 size: 15 residues. The V gene's germline CDR1 is MNHNS and CDR2 SASEGT. The V gene end was trimmed by 6 bases and the J gene end by 5 bases; junction bases not matched to a gene: 10. In nucleotides, the CDR3 is TGTGCCAGCAGCCACAGGGGCGGGCGGAACAATGAGCAGTTCTTC. Translated: CASSHRGGRNNEQFF.

The chain combines TRBV27 with TRBJ2-7; TRBD2 might be the D (6 bases). CDR1 and CDR2 (germline): MNHEY, SMNVEV (reference sequence). This CDR3 is built from 14 residues. The V and J ends lost 4 bases and 3 bases respectively, with 13 bases between them. Here the CDR3 DNA reads TGTGCCAGCAGTTCCCTAGGAGGGATCTACGAGCAGTACTTC. Its protein is CASSSLGGIYEQYF.

The chain couples TRBV6-5 to TRBJ2-3; no reliable D call. Per germline, CDR1 MNHEY and CDR2 SVGAGI. The CDR3 contains 15 residues. The germline V and J ends were trimmed by 0 bases and 3 bases, with 10 bases remaining between them. This CDR3 reads CASSYSKAATDTQYF. In DNA, the CDR3 is TGTGCCAGCAGTTACTCGAAGGCGGCAACAGATACGCAGTATTTT.

This chain connects TRBV5-4 to TRBJ1-6; D gene ambiguous. Trimming took off 2 bases at V and 0 bases at J, with 6 bases between the two ends. This CDR3 has 15 amino acids. The V gene's germline CDR1 is SGHNT and CDR2 YYREEE (reference sequence). The CDR3 DNA reads TGTGCCAGCAGCTTCCGGGACTCCTATAATTCACCCCTCCACTTT. Protein: CASSFRDSYNSPLHF.

The chain recombines TRBV19 with TRBJ1-5, with D possibly TRBD1 on 6 matching bases. Deletions cut 7 bases from V and 4 bases from J, with 8 bases between. The CDR3 is made up of 12 amino acids. Germline V gene sequence: CDR1 LNHDA, CDR2 SQIVND (reference sequence). The CDR3 protein is CASTGENQPQHF. In nucleotides, the CDR3 is TGTGCCAGTACAGGGGAAAATCAGCCCCAGCATTTT.

This clone showed up just a few times. The rearrangement joins TRBV6-6 to TRBJ1-5; D gene ambiguous. V was trimmed by 4 bases and J by 3 bases, leaving 7 bases between them. The CDR3 length is 13 residues. In germline, CDR1 is MNHNY, CDR2 SVGAGI (reference sequence). Here the CDR3 reads CASSLSSNQPQHF. DNA for the CDR3: TGTGCCAGCAGTTTGAGTTCCAATCAGCCCCAGCATTTT.

This chain uses TRBV7-2 with TRBJ2-7; 8 bases line up with TRBD2. Germline V gene sequence: CDR1 SGHTA, CDR2 FQGNSA. V shed 1 base, J shed 2 bases, and the junction held 7 bases outside the gene matches. The CDR3 sequence is 16 residues long. This chain's CDR3 is CASSLGVSGVAYEQYF. The CDR3 bases are TGTGCCAGCAGCTTAGGGGTTAGCGGGGTTGCCTACGAGCAGTACTTC.

The chain couples TRBV19 to TRBJ1-5, with 9 bases that match TRBD1. Per the germline V gene, CDR1 is LNHDA and CDR2 is SQIVND (reference sequence). The junction had 7 bases not matched to a gene; V was cut back by 7 bases and J by 0 bases. This CDR3 contains 16 residues. The CDR3 DNA follows: TGTGCCAGTATGGGACAGGGACTCTATAGCAATCAGCCCCAGCATTTT. Translated, it gives CASMGQGLYSNQPQHF.

The J gene is TRBJ2-5, the V gene TRBV4-3; 8 positions agree with TRBD2. J was trimmed by 11 bases and V by 0 bases; bases with no gene match: 11. CDR1 and CDR2 from the germline V gene are LGHNA and YSLEER. The CDR3 is 15 residues long. The CDR3 sequence is CASSQDVRGGTGQYF. The CDR3 bases are TGCGCCAGCAGCCAAGACGTCCGCGGGGGGACCGGGCAGTACTTC.

The chain combines TRBV19 with TRBJ1-1; 7 bases match TRBD1. Germline lookup yields CDR1 LNHDA and CDR2 SQIVND (reference sequence). With V trimmed by 7 bases and J by 6 bases, 14 bases remained unmatched. CDR3 length equals 15 residues. CDR3 bases: TGTGCCAGTACCTCAGATGCACAGGGGAGCCCTGAAGCTTTCTTT. This codes for CASTSDAQGSPEAFF. The full variable domain, in which reference TRBV19 and TRBJ1-1 provide the parts outside the CDR3, is DGGITQSPKYLFRKEGQNVTLSCEQNLNHDAMYWYRQDPGQGLRLIYYSQIVNDFQKGDIAEGYSVSREKKESFPLTVTSAQKNPTAFYLCASTSDAQGSPEAFFGQGTRLTVV.

V usage is TRBV7-2 and J usage is TRBJ1-2, with D possibly TRBD1 on 5 matching bases. The CDR3 is made up of 16 amino acids. Germline-derived CDR1 and CDR2 are SGHTA and FQGNSA. Trimming took off 0 bases at V and 4 bases at J, with 15 bases between the two ends. CDR3 sequence: CASSLAGVGEGYGYTF. In DNA form, the CDR3 reads TGTGCCAGCAGCTTAGCGGGTGTAGGGGAGGGCTATGGCTACACCTTC.

The chain links TRBV4-3 to TRBJ2-5; 7 bases fit TRBD2. V dropped 0 bases and J dropped 8; count of bases not matched to a gene: 9. CDR1 is LGHNA, CDR2 YSLEER, per germline. This CDR3 is built from 15 residues. The CDR3 DNA is TGCGCCAGCAGCCAAGATCGGGTAGGCGGGGGAACCCAGTACTTC. Translating gives CASSQDRVGGGTQYF.

J is TRBJ2-7 and V is TRBV5-1; 8 nucleotides align to TRBD1. Germline V gene sequence: CDR1 SGHRS, CDR2 YFSETQ. This CDR3 has 15 amino acids. Losses at the gene ends were 3 bases for V and 0 bases for J; bases not matched to a gene: 5. The CDR3, as DNA: TGCGCCAGCAGCTCTGGACAGGGAAGCTCCTACGAGCAGTACTTC. This translates into CASSSGQGSSYEQYF.

The CDR3 DNA sequence: TGTGCCACCGAGCCGGGGTGGACAGGGGGAAGCTATGGCTACACCTTC. Its protein is CATEPGWTGGSYGYTF. This chain connects TRBV10-3 to TRBJ1-2; TRBD1 agrees at 10 bases. V lost 10 bases, J lost 4 bases, and 15 bases stayed unmatched. This CDR3 is built from 16 residues. The germline V gene encodes CDR1 ENHRY and CDR2 SYGVKD.

V and J are TRBV9 and TRBJ2-6; tentative D call: TRBD2 (6 bases). CDR3 size: 18 residues. V was cut by 2 bases and J by 0 bases, with 15 bases left in between. Looked up from germline, CDR1 is SGDLS and CDR2 is YYNGEE. The CDR3 sequence is CASSVGGLFGSGANVLTF. The CDR3 region has the DNA TGTGCCAGCAGCGTGGGAGGACTGTTCGGCTCTGGGGCCAACGTCCTGACTTTC.

Comments on this clone: One end of the junction fails to match germline, which may point to a read error. Other DNA sequences in the sample encode the same CDR3. The chain is built from TRBV4-2 and TRBJ1-4; the match to TRBD1 covers 9 bases. Germline CDR1 is LGHNA and CDR2 is YNFKEQ. This CDR3 region has 17 residues. Here the CDR3 reads CASSRMGTGSTNEKLFF. The CDR3 bases are TGTGCCAGCAGCCGAATGGGGACAGGGTCTACCAATGAAAAACTATTTTTT.

The V and J genes are TRBV11-2 and TRBJ1-1; D gene unclear. The germline V gene encodes CDR1 SGHAT and CDR2 FQNNGV. Trimming shortened V by 5 bases and J by 5 bases, and 12 bases separated the two germline ends. The CDR3 sequence is 13 residues long. CDR3 bases: TGTGCCAGCAGCATGAGGGCTAGAACTGAAGCTTTCTTT. It is translated as CASSMRARTEAFF.

The chain employs TRBV11-2 and TRBJ2-3; 7 bases are a match to TRBD1. The J segment lost 3 bases and the V segment lost 8 bases, leaving 20 bases of the junction unmatched. The germline V gene encodes CDR1 SGHAT and CDR2 FQNNGV. This CDR3 has 18 residues. For the CDR3, the DNA is TGTGCCAGCGAACGCCGACAGGGAAACAATAGCTTAACAGATACGCAGTATTTT. Its protein is CASERRQGNNSLTDTQYF. Full variable domain (rest looked up from reference TRBV11-2 and TRBJ2-3): EAGVAQSPRYKIIEKRQSVAFWCNPISGHATLYWYQQILGQGPKLLIQFQNNGVVDDSQLPKDRFSAERLKGVDSTLKIQPAKLEDSAVYLCASERRQGNNSLTDTQYFGPGTRLTVL.

The CDR3 protein is CAWSEGAETLNTEAFF. DNA of the CDR3: TGTGCCTGGAGCGAGGGGGCCGAGACTCTGAACACTGAAGCTTTCTTT. The chain recombines TRBV30 with TRBJ1-1; 7 bases fit TRBD1. The germline gives CDR1 GTSNPN, CDR2 SVGIG (reference sequence). Trimming at V came to 3 bases and at J to 0 bases, leaving 10 bases not matched to a gene. This CDR3 is 16 amino acids long. The full variable domain, in which reference TRBV30 and TRBJ1-1 provide the parts outside the CDR3, is SQTIHQWPATLVQPVGSPLSLECTVEGTSNPNLYWYRQAAGRGLQLLFYSVGIGQISSEVPQNLSASRPQDRQFILSSKKLLLSDSGFYLCAWSEGAETLNTEAFFGQGTRLTVV.

The genes are TRBV18 and TRBJ1-4; 8 nucleotides line up with TRBD1. This CDR3 has 15 residues. The J segment lost 7 bases and the V segment lost 2 bases, leaving 6 bases of the junction unmatched. Germline assignment: CDR1 KGHSH and CDR2 LQKENI. The CDR3 reads CASSPSGGRGEKLFF. DNA of the CDR3: TGTGCCAGCTCACCATCAGGGGGCAGAGGTGAAAAACTGTTTTTT.

This chain connects TRBV4-2 to TRBJ1-1; 11 bases align to TRBD1. The germline gives CDR1 LGHNA, CDR2 YNFKEQ. The V gene end was trimmed by 2 bases and the J gene end by 4 bases; junction bases not matched to a gene: 6. This CDR3 spans 16 amino acids. The CDR3 loop reads CASSQQIGTGGTEAFF. CDR3 DNA sequence: TGTGCCAGCAGCCAACAAATCGGGACAGGGGGCACTGAAGCTTTCTTT.

This clone was detected once. The V and J genes are TRBV7-8 and TRBJ1-5; 11 bases match TRBD1. V lost 3 bases to trimming and J lost 9 bases; unmatched junction nucleotides: 13. The germline CDR1 and CDR2 sequences are SGHVS and FQNEAQ. The CDR3 is 17 residues long. Here the CDR3 DNA reads TGTGCCAGCAGCTTTAGGACAGGGGGCTTGGGCTCTCCGCCCCAGCATTTT. This sequence encodes CASSFRTGGLGSPPQHF.

The gene calls are TRBV5-1 and TRBJ1-1; D may be TRBD1 (5 bases). The V end lost 4 bases, the J end lost 3 bases, and 19 bases lay between the germline ends. Per the germline V gene, CDR1 is SGHRS and CDR2 is YFSETQ. The length of the CDR3 is 16 residues. As DNA, the CDR3 is TGCGCCAGCAGCCCACTGGGGGGGTTTGGTGACACTGAAGCTTTCTTT. It encodes CASSPLGGFGDTEAFF.